A single sample gave rise to the 30 T cell receptor beta chains below, sequenced in a study of T cell changes during pregnancy in multiple sclerosis. Assay used: immunoSEQ multiplex PCR; TCRdb lists only in-frame clones, some missing. The profile shows about 85,000 clones, just over 90% of them singletons. Sample: peripheral blood, taken in the first trimester of pregnancy. All receptors come from a female donor with multiple sclerosis, enrolled in a pregnancy study.

The CDR3 nucleotides are TGTGCCAGCAGTTCCTTCAAAAGTGGACAGCTCAAGTACTTC. It yields the protein CASSSFKSGQLKYF. The chain is built from TRBV6-6 and TRBJ2-7; possible D gene TRBD1, 6 bases. This CDR3 region has 14 residues. Between the trimmed V and J ends, which lost 4 bases and 11 bases, there was a span of 21 bases. The V gene's germline CDR1 is MNHNY and CDR2 SVGAGI (reference sequence).

The V and J genes are TRBV19 and TRBJ2-2, with D possibly being TRBD2 (5 bases). Trimming pared 1 base from V and 3 bases from J, leaving 9 bases between. CDR1 LNHDA and CDR2 SQIVND come from the germline V gene (reference sequence). CDR3 length: 15 residues. Written as DNA, the CDR3 is TGTGCCAGTAGTATAGGGTTGCGGGACACCGGGGAGCTGTTTTTT. It is translated as CASSIGLRDTGELFF. The full variable domain, its missing parts supplied by reference TRBV19 and TRBJ2-2, is DGGITQSPKYLFRKEGQNVTLSCEQNLNHDAMYWYRQDPGQGLRLIYYSQIVNDFQKGDIAEGYSVSREKKESFPLTVTSAQKNPTAFYLCASSIGLRDTGELFFGEGSRLTVL.

The rearrangement uses TRBV4-2 and TRBJ1-1; no definite D call. Trimming removed 3 bases at V and 1 base at J, with 12 bases between. Germline CDR1 is LGHNA and CDR2 is YNFKEQ. The CDR3 spans 15 residues. As DNA, the CDR3 is TGTGCCAGCAGCCATATGGAGTCGGCGAACACTGAAGCTTTCTTT. Amino acid sequence: CASSHMESANTEAFF.

The chain combines TRBV7-9 with TRBJ1-2; D possibly corresponds to TRBD1 (5 bases). V gave up 5 bases and J gave up 4 bases, with 26 bases separating them. CDR3 length equals 18 residues. CDR1 is SEHNR, CDR2 FQNEAQ, per germline (reference sequence). The CDR3 DNA is TGTGCCAGCAGCCCCCGCGGGGCCCGGCGGGGGACGTTCTATGGCTACACCTTC. It yields the protein CASSPRGARRGTFYGYTF.

The V and J genes are TRBV6-1 and TRBJ1-3; the D is unclear. The CDR3 covers 13 residues. Germline CDR1 reads MNHNS; CDR2 reads SASEGT. The germline V and J ends were trimmed by 5 bases and 8 bases, with 13 bases remaining between them. The CDR3 DNA is TGTGCCAGCAGTCCTCGTACCGGAGACACCATATATTTT. Translation gives CASSPRTGDTIYF.

V and J are TRBV11-2 and TRBJ2-1; D remains ambiguous. The CDR3 loop spans 16 amino acids. CDR1 SGHAT and CDR2 FQNNGV come from the germline V gene. V shed 1 base and J shed 0 bases, with 10 bases lying between them. The CDR3 loop is CASSLGISLSYNEQFF. For the CDR3, the DNA is TGTGCCAGCAGCTTAGGGATTAGCCTCTCCTACAATGAGCAGTTCTTC.

This sequence joins TRBV19 and TRBJ2-5; D perhaps matches TRBD1 (5 bases). Germline assignment: CDR1 LNHDA and CDR2 SQIVND (reference sequence). This CDR3 comprises 14 residues. V was trimmed by 2 bases and J by 4 bases, leaving 11 bases between them. The CDR3 spells CASSISQGRETQYF. The CDR3 DNA reads TGTGCCAGTAGTATATCCCAGGGCCGAGAGACCCAGTACTTC. Drawing the rest from reference TRBV19 and TRBJ2-5, the complete variable domain is DGGITQSPKYLFRKEGQNVTLSCEQNLNHDAMYWYRQDPGQGLRLIYYSQIVNDFQKGDIAEGYSVSREKKESFPLTVTSAQKNPTAFYLCASSISQGRETQYFGPGTRLLVL.

The chain is built from TRBV7-2 and TRBJ1-5; 8 bases align to TRBD1. J lost 4 bases, V lost 3 bases, and 2 bases had no gene match. This CDR3 region has 14 residues. Looked up from germline, CDR1 is SGHTA and CDR2 is FQGNSA. The CDR3 reads CASSFGQGNQPQHF. In nucleotides, the CDR3 is TGTGCCAGCAGCTTCGGACAGGGAAATCAGCCCCAGCATTTT.

This chain links TRBV28 with TRBJ1-6; possibly TRBD1 for D (5 bases). This CDR3 region has 16 residues. V was trimmed by 6 bases and J by 3 bases, leaving 15 bases between them. The germline CDR1 and CDR2 sequences are MDHEN and SYDVKM. CDR3 amino acids: CASRIRALRYNSPLHF. The CDR3 nucleotides are TGTGCCAGCAGAATCAGGGCCCTCCGCTATAATTCACCCCTCCACTTT.

The chain combines TRBV5-6 with TRBJ2-7, with 10 bases matching TRBD2. The CDR3 extends over 12 amino acids. J lost 7 bases, V lost 4 bases, and 2 bases had no gene match. Per the germline V gene, CDR1 is SGHDT and CDR2 is YYEEEE. The CDR3 protein is CASSPGLAEQYF. The CDR3 bases are TGTGCCAGCAGCCCGGGACTAGCGGAGCAGTACTTC.

The chain joins TRBV18 to TRBJ1-4; the D is unclear. The CDR3 spans 14 residues. Germline values: CDR1 KGHSH, CDR2 LQKENI. V dropped 3 bases and J dropped 8 bases, with 13 bases sitting between them. In DNA form, the CDR3 reads TGTGCCAGCTCACCCGAGTTCCTTCGGGAAAAACTGTTTTTT. Amino acid sequence: CASSPEFLREKLFF.

The V gene is TRBV18, the J gene TRBJ1-6; D possibly corresponds to TRBD1 (5 bases). Trimming shortened V by 3 bases and J by 8 bases, and 20 bases separated the two germline ends. The germline CDR1 and CDR2 sequences are KGHSH and LQKENI. This CDR3 has 17 residues. DNA for the CDR3: TGTGCCAGCTCACCGTCCGACTCCGGGGGTGGGTATTCACCCCTCCACTTT. Translating gives CASSPSDSGGGYSPLHF.

V is TRBV10-3 and J is TRBJ2-6, with 7 positions matching TRBD1. Per germline, CDR1 ENHRY and CDR2 SYGVKD. This CDR3 spans 16 amino acids. Trimming cost V 8 bases and J 0 bases; bases outside gene matches: 7. In DNA, the CDR3 is TGTGCCATCGGGACAGCCCACTCCTCTGGGGCCAACGTCCTGACTTTC. Translation: CAIGTAHSSGANVLTF.

J is TRBJ2-1 and V is TRBV9; tentatively, D is TRBD2 (6 bases). Germline V CDR1 and CDR2: SGDLS, YYNGEE. Trimming shortened V by 3 bases and J by 9 bases, and 16 bases separated the two germline ends. The CDR3 runs 14 residues. CDR3 sequence (DNA): TGTGCCAGCAGCGCCGGGGGTGGGGCCAGTGAGCAGTTCTTC. Its translation: CASSAGGGASEQFF. Combining the CDR3 with reference TRBV9 and TRBJ2-1 gives the whole variable domain DSGVTQTPKHLITATGQRVTLRCSPRSGDLSVYWYQQSLDQGLQFLIQYYNGEERAKGNILERFSAQQFPDLHSELNLSSLELGDSALYFCASSAGGGASEQFFGPGTRLTVL.

CDR3 amino acids: CASSPYSQNEKLFF. CDR3 sequence (DNA): TGTGCCAGTAGTCCCTACTCACAGAATGAAAAACTGTTTTTT. The chain is built from TRBV19 and TRBJ1-4; no firm D call. The germline V gene encodes CDR1 LNHDA and CDR2 SQIVND (reference sequence). CDR3 length: 14 amino acids. V shed 5 bases and J shed 5 bases, with 12 bases lying between them. Supplemented by reference TRBV19 and TRBJ1-4, the full variable domain reads DGGITQSPKYLFRKEGQNVTLSCEQNLNHDAMYWYRQDPGQGLRLIYYSQIVNDFQKGDIAEGYSVSREKKESFPLTVTSAQKNPTAFYLCASSPYSQNEKLFFGSGTQLSVL.

This chain uses TRBV2 with TRBJ2-3; TRBD2 matches 7 bases. CDR3 length equals 14 residues. V lost 6 bases to trimming and J lost 0 bases; unmatched junction nucleotides: 3. Per the germline V gene, CDR1 is SNHLY and CDR2 is FYNNEI. This chain's CDR3 is CASRKRESTDTQYF. The CDR3 coding sequence is TGTGCCAGCAGAAAGCGGGAAAGCACAGATACGCAGTATTTT.

J is TRBJ1-1 and V is TRBV27; TRBD1 is a possible D gene (5 bases). V was trimmed by 1 base and J by 11 bases, leaving 11 bases between them. CDR3 size: 12 residues. Germline-derived CDR1 and CDR2 are MNHEY and SMNVEV (reference sequence). CDR3 DNA sequence: TGTGCCAGCAGTTTATTGGGGGGTGAGGCTTTCTTT. Its protein product is CASSLLGGEAFF.

The V gene is TRBV13, the J gene TRBJ1-2; D gene ambiguous. The CDR3 spans 17 residues. Trimming shortened V by 0 bases and J by 0 bases, and 14 bases separated the two germline ends. Germline V gene lookup returns CDR1 PRHDT and CDR2 FYEKMQ (reference sequence). CDR3 in DNA: TGTGCCAGCAGCTTAGGCCCGAGGCCAGACTCTAACTATGGCTACACCTTC. The encoded protein is CASSLGPRPDSNYGYTF.

This CDR3 reads CASTRGLDTEAFF. The CDR3, as DNA: TGTGCCAGCACGCGGGGGCTGGACACTGAAGCTTTCTTT. The chain is built from TRBV6-5 and TRBJ1-1, with D perhaps matching TRBD1 (6 bases). From germline, CDR1 is MNHEY and CDR2 SVGAGI. V was pared by 7 bases and J by 3 bases, with 12 bases between. The CDR3 has 13 amino acids.

This chain uses TRBV10-3 with TRBJ2-3, with 7 bases fitting TRBD2. There are 14 residues in the CDR3. The germline gives CDR1 ENHRY, CDR2 SYGVKD. Losses at the gene ends were 5 bases for V and 0 bases for J; bases not matched to a gene: 2. The CDR3 bases are TGTGCCATCAGTAATAGCGGGAGCACAGATACGCAGTATTTT. It yields the protein CAISNSGSTDTQYF.

The V call is TRBV5-1, the J call TRBJ2-1, with unresolved D. Germline values: CDR1 SGHRS, CDR2 YFSETQ. Trimming pared 3 bases from V and 8 bases from J, leaving 12 bases between. This CDR3 is built from 13 residues. The CDR3 bases are TGCGCCAGCAGCTCACGGAGAGTCGATGAGCAGTTCTTC. It yields the protein CASSSRRVDEQFF.

This chain links TRBV4-3 with TRBJ2-2; 9 positions agree with TRBD1. Trimming at V came to 0 bases and at J to 0 bases, leaving 8 bases not matched to a gene. The CDR3 is 19 residues long. Germline loops: CDR1 LGHNA, CDR2 YSLEER. The CDR3 sequence is CASSQEWDRVGPNTGELFF. CDR3 nucleotide sequence: TGCGCCAGCAGCCAAGAATGGGACAGGGTAGGGCCGAACACCGGGGAGCTGTTTTTT.

The DNA of the CDR3 is TGTGCCAGTAGTATTTCCCCGACAGCCACCTCCTACGAGCAGTACTTC. This codes for CASSISPTATSYEQYF. The rearrangement uses TRBV19 and TRBJ2-7; perhaps TRBD1 as D (5 bases). Germline CDR1 reads LNHDA; CDR2 reads SQIVND (reference sequence). The CDR3 runs to 16 residues. Trimming took 3 bases from V and 0 from J, leaving 15 bases between them.

The chain employs TRBV28 and TRBJ1-1; no clear D. V lost 7 bases to trimming and J lost 0 bases, with 12 bases between them. The CDR3 has 14 amino acids. Per germline, CDR1 MDHEN and CDR2 SYDVKM. The CDR3 nucleotides are TGTGCCAGCATTCCGACAATCATGAACACTGAAGCTTTCTTT. Its protein is CASIPTIMNTEAFF.

The gene calls are TRBV29-1 and TRBJ2-2, with 9 bases matching TRBD2. Germline V gene lookup returns CDR1 SQVTM and CDR2 ANQGSEA. The CDR3 has 16 residues. Germline trimming cut 5 bases from V and 1 base from J; bases unmatched to any gene: 8. As DNA, the CDR3 is TGCAGCGTTATGGGAGGAGCGGGAGGGAACACCGGGGAGCTGTTTTTT. Its protein is CSVMGGAGGNTGELFF.

This chain connects TRBV4-1 to TRBJ2-1; 9 nucleotides match TRBD2. Trimming cost V 1 base and J 3 bases; bases outside gene matches: 10. CDR3 size: 18 residues. CDR1 and CDR2 from the germline V gene are MGHRA and YSYEKL. DNA for the CDR3: TGCGCCAGCAGCCAAGGTGCGACTAGCGGCCACATCTACAATGAGCAGTTCTTC. It yields the protein CASSQGATSGHIYNEQFF.

This chain connects TRBV18 to TRBJ2-1; 15 nucleotides line up with TRBD2. V lost 3 bases to trimming and J lost 2 bases; unmatched junction nucleotides: 5. Germline CDR1 is KGHSH and CDR2 is LQKENI. The CDR3 runs 18 residues. The CDR3 reads CASSPGLAGGLPYNEQFF. Written as DNA, the CDR3 is TGTGCCAGCTCACCGGGACTAGCGGGAGGCCTTCCCTACAATGAGCAGTTCTTC.

As concerns this clone: One end of the junction does not line up with germline, which may come from a read error. The rearrangement uses TRBV7-7 and TRBJ2-3, with 10 bases fitting TRBD2. The CDR3 spans 12 residues. Germline V gives CDR1 SSHAT, CDR2 FNYEAQ (reference sequence). The DNA for the CDR3 is TGTGCTAGCAGCGCTAGCGGGAGTACGCAGTATTTT. This encodes CASSASGSTQYF.

This chain connects TRBV6-6 to TRBJ2-7; a weak D match, TRBD2 (5 bases). The V end was cut by 5 bases, the J end by 3 bases, with 11 bases between. The CDR3 is made up of 13 amino acids. Looked up from germline, CDR1 is MNHNY and CDR2 is SVGAGI (reference sequence). The CDR3 protein is CASSGRTGYEQYF. Written as DNA, the CDR3 is TGTGCCAGCAGTGGGCGGACTGGCTACGAGCAGTACTTC.

The chain carries TRBV19 and TRBJ1-1, with D possibly TRBD1 on 6 matching bases. Trimming pared 3 bases from V and 9 bases from J, leaving 26 bases between. The CDR3 is 17 residues long. The germline CDR1 and CDR2 sequences are LNHDA and SQIVND (reference sequence). CDR3 nucleotide sequence: TGTGCCAGTAGTATGAAGGGAATGCGACAGGACACCGAAAAAGCTTTCTTT. Its protein product is CASSMKGMRQDTEKAFF.